Listed below are T cell receptor beta chains from one sample, sequenced in a study of cytomegalovirus exposure and HLA in healthy donors. The protocol was immunoSEQ multiplex PCR, while the TCRdb copy is restricted to in-frame clones and leaves out a portion. The data contain under 150,000 clones, around 82% of them singletons. The material sequenced was PBMCs. These receptors came from a man between 45 and 60 years old in good health and CMV-seronegative. CDR3s include the opening cysteine and the closing phenylalanine or tryptophan. Each record gives: D gene, clone size, J gene, V gene, CDR3 protein, CDR3 DNA. D genes are given only for firm matches. Rows give clone size only sometimes, using once, few, many, or a class for an expanded clone.

d_call: TRBD1
clone_size: .
j_call: TRBJ1-1
v_call: TRBV29-1
cdr3_aa: CSVRQGVTEAFF
cdr3_nt: TGCAGCGTTCGACAGGGGGTCACTGAAGCTTTCTTT

d_call: TRBD2
clone_size: .
j_call: TRBJ2-5
v_call: TRBV25-1
cdr3_aa: CASSDGRGLETQYF
cdr3_nt: TGTGCCAGCAGTGACGGGAGGGGCCTAGAGACCCAGTACTTC

d_call: .
clone_size: .
j_call: TRBJ1-3
v_call: TRBV2
cdr3_aa: CASSETNLGGNTIYF
cdr3_nt: TGTGCCAGCAGTGAAACGAACCTGGGCGGAAACACCATATATTTT

d_call: .
clone_size: .
j_call: TRBJ2-7
v_call: TRBV30
cdr3_aa: CAWSVGPYEQYF
cdr3_nt: TGTGCCTGGAGTGTGGGGCCCTACGAGCAGTACTTC

d_call: .
clone_size: .
j_call: TRBJ2-7
v_call: TRBV5-1
cdr3_aa: CASSLEQGTYEQYF
cdr3_nt: TGCGCCAGCAGCTTGGAACAGGGGACTTACGAGCAGTACTTC

d_call: TRBD1
clone_size: .
j_call: TRBJ1-1
v_call: TRBV5-5
cdr3_aa: CASSLEQGHTEAFF
cdr3_nt: TGTGCCAGCAGCTTGGAACAGGGGCACACTGAAGCTTTCTTT

d_call: TRBD1
clone_size: .
j_call: TRBJ2-1
v_call: TRBV2
cdr3_aa: CASTRRTGDEQFF
cdr3_nt: TGTGCCAGCACCCGGAGGACAGGGGATGAGCAGTTCTTC

d_call: .
clone_size: few
j_call: TRBJ2-7
v_call: TRBV2
cdr3_aa: CASSPGAFSYEQYF
cdr3_nt: TGTGCCAGCAGCCCAGGGGCCTTCTCCTACGAGCAGTACTTC

d_call: TRBD1
clone_size: .
j_call: TRBJ1-5
v_call: TRBV7-2
cdr3_aa: CASSLSTGESNQPQHF
cdr3_nt: TGTGCCAGCAGCTTAAGTACAGGGGAGAGCAATCAGCCCCAGCATTTT

d_call: .
clone_size: .
j_call: TRBJ2-1
v_call: TRBV11-2
cdr3_aa: CASSLSGSGYNEQFF
cdr3_nt: TGTGCCAGCAGCTTATCAGGGTCAGGCTACAATGAGCAGTTCTTC

d_call: .
clone_size: .
j_call: TRBJ1-4
v_call: TRBV6-5
cdr3_aa: CASSSIGSGEKLFF
cdr3_nt: TGTGCCAGCAGCTCGATAGGGAGCGGAGAAAAACTGTTTTTT

d_call: .
clone_size: .
j_call: TRBJ1-1
v_call: TRBV28
cdr3_aa: CASTGQWTMNTEAFF
cdr3_nt: TGTGCCAGCACAGGACAGTGGACCATGAACACTGAAGCTTTCTTT

d_call: TRBD2
clone_size: .
j_call: TRBJ2-5
v_call: TRBV4-2
cdr3_aa: CASSLRTSGGRQETQYF
cdr3_nt: TGTGCCAGCAGCCTTCGGACTAGCGGGGGCCGACAAGAGACCCAGTACTTC

d_call: .
clone_size: .
j_call: TRBJ2-1
v_call: TRBV7-2
cdr3_aa: CASSLGSPNEQFF
cdr3_nt: TGTGCCAGCAGCTTAGGGAGTCCCAATGAGCAGTTCTTC

d_call: .
clone_size: .
j_call: TRBJ2-5
v_call: TRBV28
cdr3_aa: CASSFPANQETQYF
cdr3_nt: TGTGCCAGCAGTTTCCCAGCGAACCAAGAGACCCAGTACTTC

d_call: .
clone_size: .
j_call: TRBJ1-5
v_call: TRBV19
cdr3_aa: CASSIREQPQHF
cdr3_nt: TGTGCCAGTAGTATTCGGGAACAGCCCCAGCATTTT

d_call: .
clone_size: .
j_call: TRBJ2-7
v_call: TRBV27
cdr3_aa: CASSLFMRDVDEQYF
cdr3_nt: TGTGCCAGCAGTTTATTCATGAGGGATGTGGACGAGCAGTACTTC

d_call: TRBD1
clone_size: .
j_call: TRBJ2-2
v_call: TRBV5-1
cdr3_aa: CASSGTANTGELFF
cdr3_nt: TGCGCCAGCAGTGGGACAGCGAACACCGGGGAGCTGTTTTTT

d_call: TRBD2
clone_size: few
j_call: TRBJ2-5
v_call: TRBV5-4
cdr3_aa: CASSPLAADLETQYF
cdr3_nt: TGTGCCAGCAGCCCCCTAGCGGCTGATTTGGAGACCCAGTACTTC

d_call: TRBD1
clone_size: .
j_call: TRBJ2-7
v_call: TRBV2
cdr3_aa: CASSRDRGGFYEQYF
cdr3_nt: TGTGCCAGCAGCCGGGACAGGGGGGGTTTTTACGAGCAGTACTTC

d_call: .
clone_size: .
j_call: TRBJ1-2
v_call: TRBV6-6
cdr3_aa: CASSHPDSNYGYTF
cdr3_nt: TGTGCCAGCAGCCACCCGGACAGTAACTATGGCTACACCTTC

d_call: TRBD2
clone_size: few
j_call: TRBJ2-1
v_call: TRBV7-6
cdr3_aa: CASSLLGWGTSGHNEQFF
cdr3_nt: TGTGCCAGCAGCTTATTGGGGTGGGGGACTAGCGGACACAATGAGCAGTTCTTC

d_call: .
clone_size: few
j_call: TRBJ1-4
v_call: TRBV7-2
cdr3_aa: CASSFTTNEKLFF
cdr3_nt: TGTGCCAGCAGCTTTACAACTAATGAAAAACTGTTTTTT

d_call: .
clone_size: .
j_call: TRBJ1-1
v_call: TRBV6-5
cdr3_aa: CASRSRERGTEAFF
cdr3_nt: TGTGCCAGCAGATCCAGGGAAAGGGGCACTGAAGCTTTCTTT

d_call: TRBD1
clone_size: .
j_call: TRBJ1-1
v_call: TRBV7-2
cdr3_aa: CASRYTGGRAEAFF
cdr3_nt: TGTGCCAGCAGATATACAGGGGGCAGAGCTGAAGCTTTCTTT

d_call: TRBD1
clone_size: few
j_call: TRBJ2-7
v_call: TRBV12-5
cdr3_aa: CASGPYRGNEQYF
cdr3_nt: TGTGCTAGTGGTCCTTACAGGGGGAACGAGCAGTACTTC

d_call: TRBD1
clone_size: .
j_call: TRBJ1-5
v_call: TRBV6-1
cdr3_aa: CASSAGRTGLNQPQHF
cdr3_nt: TGTGCCAGCAGTGCGGGACGGACAGGACTCAATCAGCCCCAGCATTTT

d_call: .
clone_size: .
j_call: TRBJ1-2
v_call: TRBV5-1
cdr3_aa: CASSKDAGDGYTF
cdr3_nt: TGCGCCAGCAGCAAGGACGCGGGAGATGGCTACACCTTC

d_call: TRBD2
clone_size: .
j_call: TRBJ2-1
v_call: TRBV6-5
cdr3_aa: CASSYSPSGRANEQFF
cdr3_nt: TGTGCCAGCAGTTACTCTCCTAGCGGGAGGGCGAATGAGCAGTTCTTC

d_call: .
clone_size: .
j_call: TRBJ1-1
v_call: TRBV4-2
cdr3_aa: CASSQGTNRDEAFF
cdr3_nt: TGTGCCAGCAGCCAAGGAACAAACAGGGATGAAGCTTTCTTT